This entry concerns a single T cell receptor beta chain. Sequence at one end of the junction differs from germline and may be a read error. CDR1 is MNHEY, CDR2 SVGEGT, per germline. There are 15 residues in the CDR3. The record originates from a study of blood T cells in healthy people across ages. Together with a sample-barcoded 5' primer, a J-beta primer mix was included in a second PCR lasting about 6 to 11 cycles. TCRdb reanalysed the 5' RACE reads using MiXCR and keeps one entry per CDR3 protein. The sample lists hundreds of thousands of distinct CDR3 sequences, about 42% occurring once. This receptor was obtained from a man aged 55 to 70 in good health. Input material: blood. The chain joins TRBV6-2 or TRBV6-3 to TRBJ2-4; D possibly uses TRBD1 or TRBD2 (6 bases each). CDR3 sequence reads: CASNPGGMAKSIQYF. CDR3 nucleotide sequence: TGTGCCAGCAACCCCGGGGGCATGGCCAAAAGCATTCAGTACTTC.